This record covers a single TCR beta chain. This sample was taken from a study of sequential checkpoint blockade in melanoma. The treatment is: randomized to nivolumab then ipilimumab (arm A) or the reverse (arm B). Method: immunoSEQ multiplex PCR; TCRdb's copy keeps in-frame clones and lacks some. The profile shows 25,000 to 30,000 clones, roughly 77% of them singletons. V was pared by 5 bases and J by 0 bases, with 4 bases of the junction left unmatched. CDR1 is SEHNR and CDR2 is FQNEAQ in the germline V gene (reference sequence). This CDR3 region has 14 residues. The receptor's source is a human donor with melanoma. This chain connects TRBV7-9 to TRBJ2-7, with 7 nucleotides matching TRBD1. The sample was CD8+ T cells sorted from blood (inferred from file names), taken from a patient given nivolumab and ipilimumab in sequence. The CDR3 sequence: CASSGGQSSYEQYF. CDR3 bases: TGTGCCAGCAGCGGGGGACAGAGCTCCTACGAGCAGTACTTC. The full variable domain, its missing parts supplied by reference TRBV7-9 and TRBJ2-7, is DTGVSQNPRHKITKRGQNVTFRCDPISEHNRLYWYRQTLGQGPEFLTYFQNEAQLEKSRLLSDRFSAERPKGSFSTLEIQRTEQGDSAMYLCASSGGQSSYEQYFGPGTRLTVT.